This TCR beta chain came from a study of radiation and T cells in renal cell carcinoma. Whole-study results and caveats: In blood, top tumor clones expanded by 2 weeks, shrinking by 4.

Germline V lookup: CDR1 SGDLS, CDR2 YYNGEE. The CDR3 extends over 14 amino acids. V lost 4 bases to trimming and J lost 3 bases; unmatched junction nucleotides: 6. Of note for this clone: No antigen is known for it.

Data came from immunoSEQ multiplex PCR; TCRdb stores just in-frame clones and leaves some out. The sample carries around 170,000 clones, about 88% recorded once. Noted time point: blood 4 weeks post-SBRT, at nephrectomy. Treatment meaning: 15 Gy SBRT to primary tumor, nephrectomy 4 weeks later. After SBRT, blood was collected at 2 and 4 weeks, plus baseline. This chain joins TRBV9 and TRBJ2-7, with 8 bases that match TRBD2. The sequence came from a woman between 50 and 59 years old with renal cell carcinoma. The starting material was blood, obtained from a patient whose treatment included radiotherapy and nephrectomy. The CDR3 protein is CASSIPRGGYEQYF. CDR3 nucleotide sequence: TGTGCCAGCAGCATCCCACGGGGGGGCTACGAGCAGTACTTC.